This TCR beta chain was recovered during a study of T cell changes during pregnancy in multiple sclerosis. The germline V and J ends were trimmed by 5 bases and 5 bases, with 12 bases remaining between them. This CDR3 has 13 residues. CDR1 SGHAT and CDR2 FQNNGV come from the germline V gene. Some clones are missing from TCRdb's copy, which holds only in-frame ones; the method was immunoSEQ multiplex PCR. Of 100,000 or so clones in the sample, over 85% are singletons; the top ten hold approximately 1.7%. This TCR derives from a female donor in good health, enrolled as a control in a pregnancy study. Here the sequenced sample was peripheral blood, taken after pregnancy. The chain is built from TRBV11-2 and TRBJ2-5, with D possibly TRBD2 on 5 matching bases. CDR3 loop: CASSRSGLETQYF. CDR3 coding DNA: TGTGCCAGCAGCCGTTCGGGGTTGGAGACCCAGTACTTC. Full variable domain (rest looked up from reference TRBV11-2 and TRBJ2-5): EAGVAQSPRYKIIEKRQSVAFWCNPISGHATLYWYQQILGQGPKLLIQFQNNGVVDDSQLPKDRFSAERLKGVDSTLKIQPAKLEDSAVYLCASSRSGLETQYFGPGTRLLVL.